Below, one T cell receptor beta chain is given with its context. The antigen remains unidentified. Profiled with immunoSEQ multiplex PCR; TCRdb holds only in-frame clones, not every one. The table records 95,000 to 150,000 clones, approximately 90% of them present only once. Per the germline V gene, CDR1 is MGHRA and CDR2 is YSYEKL. The CDR3 length is 15 residues. Focal radiation plus CTLA-4 blockade with ipilimumab was administered to patients who had chemo-refractory metastatic non-small-cell lung cancer. This sample was included in a study of radiotherapy plus CTLA-4 blockade in lung cancer. Study information: In 18% of patients, objective responses were seen; 31% had disease control. Study-level findings and limits: There was expansion of tumor-derived TCR clones in blood after radiotherapy plus ipilimumab. With interferon-beta, early dynamics of blood T cell clones were reported to best predict response.

The sequence was collected from a human donor with non-small cell lung cancer that progressed on radiotherapy plus ipilimumab. The material was peripheral blood, obtained from a patient treated with radiotherapy plus ipilimumab. V gene TRBV4-1 combines with J gene TRBJ2-5; 9 bases map to TRBD1. The closer fit of TRBJ2-7 to the DNA end suggests the J call may be wrong. The DNA for the CDR3 is TGCGCCAGCAGCCTCAAACAGGGGGCAGGGGACGAGCAGTACTTC. This codes for CASSLKQGAGDEQYF.